This T cell receptor (beta chain) was obtained from a study of cytomegalovirus exposure and HLA in healthy donors. Study summary: The same platform as the roughly 630 first-cohort repertoires was used for the 90 to 150 validation repertoires, a later analysis reported.

The assay was immunoSEQ multiplex PCR, and TCRdb's table has in-frame clones only and misses some. This table has roughly 150,000 clones, 88% appearing once. The donors were part of the validation cohort, which consisted of under 150 subjects and was separate from the first cohort of 666 subjects. This CDR3 has 14 amino acids. V trimming: 6 bases; J trimming: 5 bases; junction bases outside the gene matches: 9. Looked up from germline, CDR1 is MNHEY and CDR2 is SMNVEV (reference sequence). The chain links TRBV27 to TRBJ2-5, with TRBD2 identical over 7 bases. The sample comprised PBMCs. This receptor was obtained from a young man in good health and CMV-seronegative. The CDR3 region is CASRTWTSGETQYF. CDR3 sequence (DNA): TGTGCCAGCAGGACCTGGACTAGTGGGGAGACCCAGTACTTC.